This record looks at one T cell receptor beta chain sequence and its context. This entry comes from a study of blood T cell repertoires in COVID-19. As for the study in general: COVID-19 samples, acute and convalescent, were from the United States, Italy and Spain. PBMCs, B-cell-depleted T cells, or T cells were the source of the cDNA or gDNA that made up the material.

J lost 3 bases, V lost 1 base, and 2 bases had no gene match. In germline, CDR1 is SGHNT, CDR2 YENEEA. The CDR3 length is 16 residues. In the authors' workflow: Scientists estimated how many nucleated cells there were by amplifying reference gene primers. Data came from immunoSEQ multiplex PCR; TCRdb stores just in-frame clones and leaves some out. That table furnishes V, J and clone size, whereas the DNA furnished D and trimming. The sample has around 89,000 clones; roughly 87% are singletons. This rearrangement joins TRBV11-3 to TRBJ2-1, with 11 bases that match TRBD2. The source material was peripheral blood. This clonotype originated in a man in his fifties or sixties with acute or convalescent COVID-19. The CDR3 nucleotides read TGTGCCAGCAGCTTAGGAGGACTAGCGGGCTACAATGAGCAGTTCTTC. Translating it yields CASSLGGLAGYNEQFF.